This paragraph reports one T cell receptor (beta chain). The source of the sample is a study of cytomegalovirus exposure and HLA in healthy donors. There are 16 residues in the CDR3. Trimming left V 6 bases short and J 1 base short, with 19 bases between. Germline lookup yields CDR1 MDHEN and CDR2 SYDVKM. The PCR employed 60 Vbeta primers together with 13 Jbeta primers. This table comes from immunoSEQ multiplex PCR, and its TCRdb copy is limited to in-frame clones, with some not included. Among some 93,000 clones, approximately 72% were seen once, and the ten largest hold over 3%. The chain combines TRBV28 with TRBJ2-7, with D perhaps TRBD1 (5 bases). The sequencing sample was made of PBMCs. The source of this sequence is a woman aged 40 to 55 in good health and CMV-seronegative. The CDR3: CASRSTTDRKSYEQYF. CDR3 bases: TGTGCCAGCAGGTCGACGACAGATAGAAAATCCTACGAGCAGTACTTC.